This T cell receptor (beta chain) is drawn from a study of metastatic and nonmetastatic thyroid tumors. In the study's own analysis: The authors used CDR3 differences across clinicopathological groups to build a distant-metastasis classifier for papillary thyroid cancer. TCRdb re-called clones from the PCR reads using MiXCR. TCRdb's processing, not the authors', yielded these V and J calls. The sample includes some 22,000 clones, about 16% of them seen just once. This clone was detected only a few times. A much bigger clone sits one base away, suggesting this may be a read error. No treatment had been given to any patient before thyroid surgery. V was shortened by 7 bases and J by 7 bases, with 11 bases between the two germline ends. This CDR3 is built from 12 residues. The germline V gene encodes CDR1 MDHEN and CDR2 SYDVKM.

This TCR derives from a male donor with papillary thyroid cancer or a benign thyroid nodule (not recorded which). Some clones in this sample may be carry-over from other donors' samples. The sample was blood. This chain uses TRBV28 with TRBJ2-4, with D possibly matching TRBD2 (5 bases). The CDR3, as DNA: TGTGCCAGCATCGGGATGGGGAACATTCAGTACTTC. It is translated as CASIGMGNIQYF.